These 5 T cell receptor beta chains share one sample of origin, sequenced in a study of Graves' ophthalmopathy and Graves' hyperthyroidism. RNA transcripts served as template for amplifying TCR beta CDR3 sequences. HTBI primers served in a first-round RT-PCR, which a second-round multiplex PCR followed. MiXCR, applied by TCRdb to the multiplex PCR reads, yields one record per CDR3 protein. The data show around 1.1 million distinct CDR3 sequences, with roughly 35% seen just once and 8.5% to 14% held by the top ten. Sequencing was performed on peripheral blood or thyroid tissue (not recorded which). The receptors stem from an adult man with Graves' hyperthyroidism.

This clonotype has more than one count but fewer than ten. The J gene is TRBJ2-6, the V gene TRBV11-2, with D tentatively TRBD1 (6 bases). The germline CDR1 and CDR2 sequences are SGHAT and FQNNGV. This CDR3 contains 17 residues. V was cut by 2 bases and J by 2 bases, with 13 bases left in between. The CDR3 region has the DNA TGTGCCAGCAGCTTATTTGGCAGGGGAGCTGGGGCCAACGTCCTGACTTTC. It translates to CASSLFGRGAGANVLTF.

There are a few counts of this clonotype. CDR3 sequence: CASSLRAGETYEQYF. The CDR3 DNA sequence: TGTGCCAGCAGCTTAAGGGCGGGAGAGACCTACGAGCAGTACTTC. The chain couples TRBV7-2 to TRBJ2-7; 7 positions agree with TRBD2. V shed 2 bases and J 2 bases; nucleotides not matched to a gene: 6. Germline loops: CDR1 SGHTA, CDR2 FQGNSA. The CDR3 length is 15 residues.

This clonotype was seen repeatedly, ten times or more. A junction boundary mismatches the germline segment, possibly from a read error. The genes are TRBV10-3 and TRBJ1-2, with D perhaps matching TRBD1 (6 bases). The CDR3 covers 14 residues. Germline values: CDR1 ENHRY, CDR2 SYGVKD. CDR3 residues: CASSGQGRVYGYTF. The CDR3 DNA is TGTGCCAGCAGTGGTCAGGGGAGAGTCTATGGCTACACCTTC.

With respect to this clonotype: This may be a read error: a much more frequent sequence differs by one nucleotide. V and J are TRBV2 and TRBJ1-6, with D tentatively TRBD1 (6 bases). V was shortened by 6 bases and J by 0 bases, with 18 bases between the two germline ends. The CDR3 extends over 18 amino acids. Germline lookup yields CDR1 SNHLY and CDR2 FYNNEI. This CDR3 reads CASSSSSTGSSYNSPLHF. The CDR3 DNA follows: TGTGCCAGCAGCTCCTCCTCCACAGGGAGCTCCTATAATTCACCCCTCCACTTT.

This clonotype has a count of ten or more. The V and J genes are TRBV20-1 and TRBJ2-7, with TRBD2 matching 10 bases. The CDR3 length is 16 residues. V lost 1 base and J lost 3; bases outside the gene matches: 9. Germline V lookup: CDR1 DFQATT, CDR2 SNEGSKA (reference sequence). DNA of the CDR3: TGCAGTGCTAGAGGAGGACTAGCGGAGGATGGCTACGAGCAGTACTTC. Translating gives CSARGGLAEDGYEQYF.